These 22 T cell receptor beta chains were all obtained from the same sample, sequenced in a study of CD8 T cells in ankylosing spondylitis. Study results and caveats: A motif in TCR beta, a set of roughly eight highly homologous variants, appeared characteristic of ankylosing spondylitis blood.

These receptors' antigens are unknown. TCRdb reprocessed the 5' RACE reads via MiXCR and lists one record per CDR3 protein. The sample lists over 450,000 distinct CDR3 sequences, about 13% occurring once. The specimen was blood, either unsorted or a sorted T cell fraction (not recorded which). The receptor source for this set is a male donor with ankylosing spondylitis.

The V gene is TRBV20-1, the J gene TRBJ2-5; TRBD2 might be the D (7 bases). The CDR3 extends over 15 amino acids. V was clipped by 5 bases and J by 4 bases, with 20 bases between them. From germline, CDR1 is DFQATT and CDR2 SNEGSKA (reference sequence). CDR3 sequence: CSAGGADLAGETQYF. The CDR3 nucleotides read TGCAGTGCTGGGGGGGCTGATTTGGCCGGAGAGACCCAGTACTTC.

This clonotype occurred many times. The V and J genes are TRBV20-1 and TRBJ2-7; perhaps TRBD2 as D (6 bases). The germline CDR1 and CDR2 sequences are DFQATT and SNEGSKA (reference sequence). V was shortened by 5 bases and J by 7 bases, with 15 bases between the two germline ends. The CDR3 has 12 residues. Here the CDR3 DNA reads TGCAGTGCTGGGACTCCGGCTGAAGAGCAGTACTTC. Encoded protein: CSAGTPAEEQYF.

V is TRBV29-1 and J is TRBJ1-4; tentatively, D is TRBD1 (6 bases). Trimming stripped 6 bases from V and 4 bases from J, with 12 bases between. The length of the CDR3 is 13 residues. Germline CDR1 reads SQVTM; CDR2 reads ANQGSEA. The CDR3 DNA sequence: TGCAGCGTCGGGGGCAGACATAATGAAAAACTGTTTTTT. This translates into CSVGGRHNEKLFF.

This clonotype was detected a few times. V is TRBV6-1 and J is TRBJ1-5, with TRBD1 as a possible D gene (5 bases). This CDR3 contains 14 residues. V lost 7 bases and J lost 4, with 14 bases in between. CDR1 and CDR2 from the germline V gene are MNHNS and SASEGT. CDR3 amino acids: CASNNQGGNQPQHF. In nucleotides, the CDR3 is TGTGCCAGCAATAATCAGGGAGGTAATCAGCCCCAGCATTTT.

This clonotype was found a few times. The rearrangement joins TRBV5-1 to TRBJ2-3, with 7 bases aligning to TRBD2. Germline assignment: CDR1 SGHRS and CDR2 YFSETQ. CDR3 length: 16 residues. The trim removed 4 bases at V and 3 bases at J, leaving 11 bases unmatched. CDR3 loop: CASSPGGGAVTDTQYF. CDR3 in DNA: TGCGCCAGCAGCCCGGGAGGTGGGGCAGTTACAGATACGCAGTATTTT.

This clonotype turned up a few times. The chain joins TRBV10-3 to TRBJ2-1, with TRBD1 matching 8 bases. Germline CDR1 ENHRY, CDR2 SYGVKD. The CDR3 is 14 amino acids. Losses at the gene ends were 7 bases for V and 8 bases for J; bases not matched to a gene: 10. CDR3 sequence (DNA): TGTGCCATCAACAACAGGGGGGCTACGGATGAGCAGTTCTTC. Its translation: CAINNRGATDEQFF.

This clonotype was recorded once. This chain uses TRBV6-1 with TRBJ1-5; D not resolved. The length of the CDR3 is 16 residues. V gave up 6 bases and J gave up 0 bases, with 15 bases separating them. Germline V gene lookup returns CDR1 MNHNS and CDR2 SASEGT. The CDR3 sequence is CASRHQATGSNQPQHF. Written as DNA, the CDR3 is TGTGCCAGCAGACATCAGGCGACGGGTAGCAATCAGCCCCAGCATTTT.

V is TRBV4-1 and J is TRBJ2-7, with a weak D call TRBD1 (5 bases). The V end lost 4 bases, the J end lost 5 bases, and 12 bases lay between the germline ends. Germline CDR1 reads MGHRA; CDR2 reads YSYEKL. The CDR3 spans 13 residues. CDR3 coding DNA: TGCGCCAGCAGCCCTATGTGGGGCCACGAGCAGTACGTC. Translating gives CASSPMWGHEQYV.

This clonotype rates as medium-sized. The J gene is TRBJ2-4, the V gene TRBV29-1; no firm D call. The germline V gene encodes CDR1 SQVTM and CDR2 ANQGSEA. The CDR3 has 14 residues. V shed 6 bases and J shed 0 bases, with 12 bases lying between them. The CDR3 loop reads CSVYGLLAKNIQYF. The DNA of the CDR3 is TGCAGCGTGTATGGGCTATTAGCCAAAAACATTCAGTACTTC.

This clonotype was detected a few times. The V and J genes are TRBV3-1 and TRBJ2-1; TRBD2 matches 12 bases. With V trimmed by 1 base and J by 10 bases, 8 bases remained unmatched. The V gene's germline CDR1 is LGHDT and CDR2 YNNKEL (reference sequence). The length of the CDR3 is 16 residues. The CDR3 loop reads CASSQVTSGSGKEQFF. The CDR3 DNA follows: TGTGCCAGCAGCCAAGTGACTAGCGGGAGTGGAAAGGAGCAGTTCTTC.

Many counts were recorded for this clonotype. The chain employs TRBV10-3 and TRBJ1-1, with D possibly matching TRBD1 (5 bases). With 2 bases removed from V and 14 bases from J, the gap between germline ends came to 18 bases. The V gene's germline CDR1 is ENHRY and CDR2 SYGVKD. The CDR3 extends over 13 amino acids. As DNA, the CDR3 is TGTGCCATCAGTGAGGCGACTAACCGGGGCGAATTCTTT. It encodes CAISEATNRGEFF.

A few counts support this clonotype. This chain connects TRBV2 to TRBJ2-7; 9 positions agree with TRBD1. V shed 6 bases, J shed 3 bases, and the junction held 0 bases outside the gene matches. In germline, CDR1 is SNHLY, CDR2 FYNNEI. The CDR3 loop spans 12 amino acids. The CDR3 loop is CASRDRGYEQYV. The CDR3 nucleotides are TGTGCCAGCAGGGACAGGGGCTACGAGCAGTACGTC.

This clonotype came up a few times. At one of its ends the junction is not consistent with the germline gene, which may arise from a read error. The J gene is TRBJ2-1, the V gene TRBV7-9, with 13 bases lining up with TRBD2. CDR3 size: 12 residues. Germline V CDR1 and CDR2: SEHNR, FQNEAQ (reference sequence). The CDR3 is CASSEGLAGWIF. CDR3 DNA: TGTGCCAGCAGCGAGGGACTAGCGGGGTGGATCTTC.

On this clonotype: Relative to the germline gene, one junction end is altered; a read error may explain this. The gene calls are TRBV4-2 and TRBJ2-6, with 7 bases aligning to TRBD1. CDR1 LGHNA and CDR2 YNFKEQ come from the germline V gene. This CDR3 spans 16 amino acids. CDR3 amino acids: CASSQDVAGGHNVLSF. CDR3 sequence (DNA): TGTGCCAGCAGCCAAGATGTGGCAGGGGGTCACAACGTCCTGTCTTTC.

This clonotype came up a few times. This chain joins TRBV29-1 and TRBJ1-1; weak D call: TRBD1 (6 bases). Germline assignment: CDR1 SQVTM and CDR2 ANQGSEA. V lost 2 bases, J lost 5 bases, and 9 bases lay in between. This CDR3 contains 12 residues. The CDR3 DNA reads as TGCAGCGTTGAAAGGGGGAAAACTGAAGCTTTCTTT. It codes for CSVERGKTEAFF. Using reference TRBV29-1 and TRBJ1-1 for the parts outside the CDR3, the full variable domain is SAVISQKPSRDICQRGTSLTIQCQVDSQVTMMFWYRQQPGQSLTLIATANQGSEATYESGFVIDKFPISRPNLTFSTLTVSNMSPEDSSIYLCSVERGKTEAFFGQGTRLTVV.

In regard to this clonotype: A much more abundant neighbour one base away suggests this may be a read error. V and J are TRBV10-2 and TRBJ2-1, with unresolved D. Trimming removed 3 bases at V and 0 bases at J, with 9 bases between. The CDR3 length is 15 residues. Germline-derived CDR1 and CDR2 are WSHSY and SAAADI. In nucleotides, the CDR3 is TGCGCCAGCAGTGAAAGTCCCAGCTCCTACAATGAGCAGTTCTTC. Its protein product is CASSESPSSYNEQFF.

This chain joins TRBV11-2 and TRBJ2-1; possibly TRBD2 for D (7 bases). CDR1 is SGHAT, CDR2 FQNNGV, per germline. Trimming took off 5 bases at V and 9 bases at J, with 14 bases between the two ends. This CDR3 is built from 13 residues. The CDR3 DNA reads as TGTGCCAGCAGCGGCGTAAGGGGGGGTGAGCAGTTCTTC. Translating gives CASSGVRGGEQFF.

This clonotype was seen many times. The junction and the germline gene differ at one end; a read error may be behind it. V usage is TRBV5-1 and J usage is TRBJ2-7, with a weak D call TRBD2 (6 bases). CDR3 length: 12 residues. Germline-derived CDR1 and CDR2 are SGHRS and YFSETQ. As DNA, the CDR3 is TGTGCCAGCAGCCTGGTGGCGGGGGAGCAGTACTTC. It specifies CASSLVAGEQYF.

This clonotype turned up a few times. The V call is TRBV5-1, the J call TRBJ2-2; a possible D gene is TRBD1 (5 bases). Between the trimmed V and J ends, which lost 4 bases and 4 bases, there was a span of 14 bases. This CDR3 is 15 amino acids long. Germline-derived CDR1 and CDR2 are SGHRS and YFSETQ. CDR3 sequence: CASSEPRGATGELFF. The CDR3 nucleotides are TGCGCCAGCAGCGAGCCGCGTGGGGCCACCGGGGAGCTGTTTTTT.

There are a few counts of this clonotype. CDR3 loop: CSVSGGGEDTQYF. CDR3 bases: TGCAGCGTTTCAGGGGGGGGCGAAGATACGCAGTATTTT. The chain combines TRBV29-1 with TRBJ2-3; tentatively, D is TRBD1 or TRBD2 (7 bases each). The CDR3 totals 13 residues. V gave up 5 bases and J gave up 5 bases, with 14 bases separating them. CDR1 and CDR2 (germline): SQVTM, ANQGSEA.

This clonotype was seen ten or more times. The rearrangement uses TRBV5-1 and TRBJ2-3; 7 bases match TRBD2. Germline V lookup: CDR1 SGHRS, CDR2 YFSETQ. The CDR3 runs 16 residues. Germline trimming cut 0 bases from V and 0 bases from J; bases unmatched to any gene: 4. This chain's CDR3 is CASSLEEGGSTDTQYF. The DNA for the CDR3 is TGCGCCAGCAGCTTGGAAGAGGGAGGGAGCACAGATACGCAGTATTTT. Together with reference TRBV5-1 and TRBJ2-3, the CDR3 gives the full variable domain: KAGVTQTPRYLIKTRGQQVTLSCSPISGHRSVSWYQQTPGQGLQFLFEYFSETQRNKGNFPGRFSGRQFSNSRSEMNVSTLELGDSALYLCASSLEEGGSTDTQYFGPGTRLTVL.

This clonotype has only a few counts. The V gene is TRBV20-1, the J gene TRBJ2-3; D is unclear. The CDR3 sequence is 14 residues long. V was shortened by 4 bases and J by 2 bases, with 13 bases between the two germline ends. The germline V gene has CDR1 DFQATT and CDR2 SNEGSKA (reference sequence). The CDR3 spells CSATSPTNTDTQYF. In DNA form, the CDR3 reads TGCAGTGCTACCTCCCCAACTAACACAGATACGCAGTATTTT.